This T cell receptor beta chain was recorded in a study of OX40 agonist ivuxolimab in advanced cancers. On the study more broadly: Earlier treatment with anti-PD-1, anti-PD-L1 or anti-CTLA-4 was permitted, and 35% to 40% had received some. Findings of the study overall: On average, CD8+ T cells showed a greater number of expanded clones than CD4+. Partial responders at 0.1-3.0 mg/kg had among the lowest clonal expansion. CD4+ and CD8+ T cells in blood underwent clonal expansion by week 6 at 0.1 to 3.0 mg/kg.

About this clone itself: Its target is unknown.

Repertoires were generated with immunoSEQ multiplex PCR, while TCRdb's copy carries only in-frame clones and drops some. The data show roughly 79,000 clones, roughly 90% seen once. The CDR3 contains 13 residues. Germline lookup yields CDR1 SQVTM and CDR2 ANQGSEA. Trimming left V 0 bases short and J 0 bases short, with 3 bases between. V usage is TRBV29-1 and J usage is TRBJ1-5, with D uncertain. This specimen consisted of CD4+ or CD8+ T cells sorted from blood, obtained in a trial of the OX40 agonist ivuxolimab. The clonotype was recovered from an adult with an advanced solid tumor such as melanoma, head and neck, liver or kidney cancer. The CDR3 region has the DNA TGCAGCGTTGAAGAGTATAGCAATCAGCCCCAGCATTTT. This gives the protein CSVEEYSNQPQHF.